The 28 T cell receptor beta chains below were found in one sample sequenced in a study of T cells in Graves' hyperthyroidism and ophthalmopathy (dated by TCRdb to the late 2010s). The library relied on multiplex PCR. The listed sequencing device is Illumina HiSeq 2000. TCR beta CDR3 regions were amplified from RNA transcripts. The first round of RT-PCR for the TCR CDR3 was performed with the HTBI primer set and the Qiagen OneStep RT-PCR kit. TCRdb took the public reads, trimmed them with fastp at Q25, ran MiXCR for clone calling and kept in-frame beta chains. Here each entry gathers all rows of one CDR3 protein and keeps the most common genes and DNA. This sample comprises under 400,000 distinct CDR3 sequences, 18% of them detected only once. The ten largest clones capture 15% to 17% of the sample. Specimen: blood. The origin of the receptors is a woman aged 40 to 50 with Graves' ophthalmopathy.

This clonotype was seen many times. Written as DNA, the CDR3 is TGTGCCAGCAGCCCCGGCGGGACAGGGGATCCCGAGCAGTACTTC. Its protein product is CASSPGGTGDPEQYF. The chain carries TRBV7-2 and TRBJ2-7; 10 nucleotides align to TRBD1. This CDR3 comprises 15 residues. Losses at the gene ends were 5 bases for V and 6 bases for J; bases not matched to a gene: 10. Germline V lookup: CDR1 SGHTA, CDR2 FQGNSA. Supplemented by reference TRBV7-2 and TRBJ2-7, the full variable domain reads GAGVSQSPSNKVTEKGKDVELRCDPISGHTALYWYRQSLGQGLEFLIYFQGNSAPDKSGLPSDRFSAERTGGSVSTLTIQRTQQEDSAVYLCASSPGGTGDPEQYFGPGTRLTVT.

This clonotype appeared many times. The chain carries TRBV7-2 and TRBJ2-5; 7 bases match TRBD1. The CDR3 covers 14 residues. Germline CDR1 is SGHTA and CDR2 is FQGNSA. The V segment lost 5 bases and the J segment 2 bases; nucleotides outside the gene matches: 5. The CDR3: CASSLVGQQETQYF. The CDR3 region has the DNA TGTGCCAGCAGCCTAGTGGGACAGCAAGAGACCCAGTACTTC.

This clonotype was counted only a few times. The V gene is TRBV30, the J gene TRBJ2-7, with unresolved D. There are 12 residues in the CDR3. Germline CDR1 GTSNPN, CDR2 SVGIG (reference sequence). The V gene lost 2 bases and the J gene lost 6 bases, with 11 bases spanning the gap. The CDR3 protein is CAWSNQRGEQYF. CDR3 DNA sequence: TGTGCCTGGAGTAACCAGCGCGGCGAGCAGTACTTC.

The genes are TRBV11-2 and TRBJ1-3; no reliable D call. With 1 base removed from V and 0 bases from J, the gap between germline ends came to 10 bases. CDR3 length equals 16 residues. CDR1 is SGHAT, CDR2 FQNNGV, per germline. The chain's CDR3 is CASSLVLGNSGNTIYF. The CDR3 coding sequence is TGTGCCAGCAGCTTAGTTCTGGGGAACTCTGGAAACACCATATATTTT. The full variable domain, completed using reference TRBV11-2 and TRBJ1-3, is EAGVAQSPRYKIIEKRQSVAFWCNPISGHATLYWYQQILGQGPKLLIQFQNNGVVDDSQLPKDRFSAERLKGVDSTLKIQPAKLEDSAVYLCASSLVLGNSGNTIYFGEGSWLTVV.

This clonotype was detected many times. CDR3 nucleotide sequence: TGTGCCAGCAGCTTAGCGGGGCAGGGGCGTGATTTTAGAGCTTTCTTT. Residues: CASSLAGQGRDFRAFF. This chain uses TRBV11-1 with TRBJ1-1; a possible D gene is TRBD1 (6 bases). The germline V and J ends were trimmed by 0 bases and 10 bases, with 21 bases remaining between them. Germline V CDR1 and CDR2: SGHAT, FQDESV (reference sequence). This CDR3 comprises 16 residues.

CDR3 loop: CASSLTGVEETQYF. The CDR3 DNA reads TGTGCCAGCAGCCTGACAGGGGTGGAAGAGACCCAGTACTTC. This chain uses TRBV12-3 or TRBV12-4 with TRBJ2-5; 8 bases line up with TRBD1. Germline trimming cut 6 bases from V and 3 bases from J; bases unmatched to any gene: 6. The CDR3 runs to 14 residues.

The sample holds many counts of this clonotype. The rearrangement uses TRBV10-2 and TRBJ2-2; D is perhaps TRBD2 (6 bases). Germline loops: CDR1 WSHSY, CDR2 SAAADI. Trimming removed 3 bases at V and 5 bases at J, with 13 bases between. CDR3 length: 15 residues. CDR3 in amino acids: CASSDGEVWTGELFF. Here the CDR3 DNA reads TGCGCCAGCAGTGATGGGGAGGTTTGGACCGGGGAGCTGTTTTTT.

At least ten counts were recorded for this clonotype. The gene calls are TRBV12-3 or TRBV12-4 and TRBJ2-7; a possible D gene is TRBD1 (5 bases). This CDR3 is 14 amino acids long. V lost 2 bases, J lost 2 bases, and 10 bases lay in between. The CDR3 region has the DNA TGTGCCAGCAGTTTAAAAGGGGCAACCTACGAGCAGTACTTC. Translation gives CASSLKGATYEQYF.

J is TRBJ2-2 and V is TRBV2, with 8 bases fitting TRBD1. V gave up 3 bases and J gave up 3 bases; unmatched junction bases: 6. The CDR3 extends over 16 amino acids. Germline V gene data show CDR1 as SNHLY and CDR2 as FYNNEI. CDR3 nucleotides: TGTGCCAGCAGTGAGACGGACAGGGTAGACACCGGGGAGCTGTTTTTT. It encodes CASSETDRVDTGELFF.

This clonotype came up many times. The chain couples TRBV6-2 or TRBV6-3 to TRBJ2-5; D uncertain. The V end lost 5 bases, the J end lost 0 bases, and 1 base lay between the germline ends. This CDR3 has 11 amino acids. In germline, CDR1 is MNHEY, CDR2 SVGEGT. CDR3: CASSHQETQYF. The CDR3 DNA reads TGTGCCAGCAGTCACCAAGAGACCCAGTACTTC.

This clonotype occurred many times. The chain has TRBV27 and TRBJ1-2; 8 nucleotides line up with TRBD1. V shed 6 bases, J shed 4 bases, and the junction held 10 bases outside the gene matches. CDR1 and CDR2 (germline): MNHEY, SMNVEV (reference sequence). The CDR3 is 15 residues long. The CDR3 reads CASSLVQGGGYGYTF. In nucleotides, the CDR3 is TGTGCCAGCAGCCTGGTACAGGGGGGGGGCTATGGCTACACCTTC.

The table lists this clonotype with many counts. A much larger clone lies one base from this, so it may be a read error. This chain uses TRBV6-5 with TRBJ1-1; D unresolved. The CDR3 is made up of 11 amino acids. Looked up from germline, CDR1 is MNHEY and CDR2 is SVGAGI. V lost 4 bases and J lost 4, with 4 bases in between. The CDR3 region is CASSSITEAFF. DNA of the CDR3: TGTGCCAGCAGTTCGATCACTGAAGCTTTCTTT.

This clonotype was detected ten times or more. A much larger clone lies a single base off, so this may be a read error. This CDR3 reads CASGGGNSNQPQHF. DNA of the CDR3: TGTGCCAGCGGTGGGGGGAATAGCAATCAGCCCCAGCATTTT. The chain has TRBV12-3 or TRBV12-4 and TRBJ1-5, with D possibly TRBD1 on 5 matching bases. The length of the CDR3 is 14 residues. V lost 8 bases and J 0 bases, leaving 11 bases between the germline ends.

The chain employs TRBV7-9 and TRBJ1-1; D ambiguous. V lost 1 base, J lost 5 bases, and 8 bases lay in between. CDR3 size: 13 residues. Germline values: CDR1 SEHNR, CDR2 FQNEAQ (reference sequence). The CDR3 reads CASSLELGTEAFF. CDR3 DNA: TGTGCCAGCAGCTTAGAGCTGGGGACTGAAGCTTTCTTT. Filled out from reference TRBV7-9 and TRBJ1-1, the complete variable domain reads DTGVSQNPRHKITKRGQNVTFRCDPISEHNRLYWYRQTLGQGPEFLTYFQNEAQLEKSRLLSDRFSAERPKGSFSTLEIQRTEQGDSAMYLCASSLELGTEAFFGQGTRLTVV.

This chain connects TRBV28 to TRBJ2-4; D not resolved. Germline V gene sequence: CDR1 MDHEN, CDR2 SYDVKM. Trimming took off 2 bases at V and 0 bases at J, with 11 bases between the two ends. The CDR3 consists of 16 residues. DNA of the CDR3: TGTGCCAGCAGTTTAAGGACGGCTCTAGCCAAAAACATTCAGTACTTC. Protein: CASSLRTALAKNIQYF.

This clonotype was counted many times. The chain employs TRBV28 and TRBJ1-1, with 8 bases lining up with TRBD1. Trimming took 5 bases from V and 11 from J; bases not matched to a gene: 16. The germline CDR1 and CDR2 sequences are MDHEN and SYDVKM. The CDR3 is made up of 15 amino acids. Here the CDR3 DNA reads TGTGCCAGCAGTCCATCGACGAGACAGGGGTTGGGTGCTTTCTTT. This sequence encodes CASSPSTRQGLGAFF.

At least ten counts were recorded for this clonotype. V is TRBV12-3 or TRBV12-4 and J is TRBJ2-5, with D possibly being TRBD1 (8 bases). The CDR3 sequence is 15 residues long. Trimming took 7 bases from V and 9 from J, leaving 24 bases between them. The CDR3 loop is CASTQPGTGRGAQYF. The CDR3 nucleotides are TGTGCCAGCACCCAACCTGGGACAGGACGGGGGGCCCAGTACTTC.

This clonotype was recorded many times. V gene TRBV15 combines with J gene TRBJ2-7; D perhaps matches TRBD2 (6 bases). This CDR3 is 15 amino acids long. Trimming stripped 1 base from V and 9 bases from J, with 19 bases between. Germline V lookup: CDR1 LNHNV, CDR2 YYDKDF (reference sequence). The CDR3 is CATSRGGGTVSWQYF. In DNA, the CDR3 is TGTGCCACCAGCAGAGGGGGAGGAACAGTCTCGTGGCAGTACTTC. The entire variable domain, with the rest obtained from reference TRBV15 and TRBJ2-7, is as follows: DAMVIQNPRYQVTQFGKPVTLSCSQTLNHNVMYWYQQKSSQAPKLLFHYYDKDFNNEADTPDNFQSRRPNTSFCFLDIRSPGLGDTAMYLCATSRGGGTVSWQYFGPGTRLTVT.

This clonotype was recorded many times. The chain uses TRBV2 and TRBJ1-5; 7 bases map to TRBD1. V lost 6 bases to trimming and J lost 6 bases; unmatched junction nucleotides: 11. Germline V CDR1 and CDR2: SNHLY, FYNNEI. The CDR3 sequence is 15 residues long. In DNA form, the CDR3 reads TGTGCCAGCAGCCAAAGTACAGGGGCAAGTCAGCCCCAGCATTTT. It is translated as CASSQSTGASQPQHF.

This clonotype has ten or more counts. This rearrangement joins TRBV24-1 to TRBJ1-5; D unresolved. The germline V and J ends were trimmed by 5 bases and 0 bases, with 4 bases remaining between them. In germline, CDR1 is KGHDR, CDR2 SFDVKD. The CDR3 is 13 residues long. The CDR3 region is CATSGHSNQPQHF. Written as DNA, the CDR3 is TGTGCCACCAGTGGGCATAGCAATCAGCCCCAGCATTTT.

This clonotype was counted ten times or more. This chain uses TRBV20-1 with TRBJ2-7; tentative D call: TRBD1 (6 bases). CDR1 and CDR2 (germline): DFQATT, SNEGSKA (reference sequence). V gave up 7 bases and J gave up 0 bases, with 13 bases separating them. The CDR3 is 13 amino acids. DNA for the CDR3: TGCAGTGATGGGACAATCCTCTCCTACGAGCAGTACTTC. The encoded protein is CSDGTILSYEQYF.

This clonotype was observed at least ten times. The chain has TRBV7-9 and TRBJ2-5, with D unresolved. The ends were cut back, 4 bases at V and 1 base at J, with 4 bases in the middle. The CDR3 is 12 amino acids. Germline lookup yields CDR1 SEHNR and CDR2 FQNEAQ (reference sequence). CDR3 protein: CASSSSQETQYF. Written as DNA, the CDR3 is TGTGCCAGCAGCTCTTCCCAAGAGACCCAGTACTTC.

The gene calls are TRBV28 and TRBJ2-4; 7 bases align to TRBD1. With 4 bases clipped from V and 2 bases from J, the junction kept 8 bases outside the gene matches. CDR1 and CDR2 from the germline V gene are MDHEN and SYDVKM. The CDR3 covers 16 residues. The CDR3 nucleotides read TGTGCCAGCAGTTACAGGGGCTCCGAGTCCAAAAACATTCAGTACTTC. Amino acids: CASSYRGSESKNIQYF.

There are many counts of this clonotype. The chain carries TRBV20-1 and TRBJ2-7; 10 bases agree with TRBD2. V lost 6 bases to trimming and J lost 0 bases; unmatched junction nucleotides: 8. Germline loops: CDR1 DFQATT, CDR2 SNEGSKA (reference sequence). The CDR3 loop spans 15 amino acids. This CDR3 is CSAETSGKYSYEQYF. CDR3 bases: TGCAGTGCCGAAACTAGCGGGAAATACTCCTACGAGCAGTACTTC.

This clonotype was picked up many times. This sequence joins TRBV6-1 and TRBJ1-1, with TRBD1 matching 7 bases. This CDR3 region has 11 residues. Germline V gives CDR1 MNHNS, CDR2 SASEGT. V shed 10 bases and J 8 bases; nucleotides not matched to a gene: 7. In nucleotides, the CDR3 is TGTGCCATCGACAGGGCGCGGGAAGCTTTCTTT. Translated: CAIDRAREAFF.

This clonotype was counted ten times or more. The chain links TRBV6-2 or TRBV6-3 to TRBJ2-7, with TRBD2 identical over 9 bases. The CDR3 length is 16 residues. Germline CDR1 reads MNHEY; CDR2 reads SVGEGT. Trimming took 6 bases from V and 5 from J; bases not matched to a gene: 14. In DNA, the CDR3 is TGTGCCAGCAGACCAGCGGGAGGTCCCCCTATGGACGAGCAGTACTTC. This encodes CASRPAGGPPMDEQYF.

This clonotype was picked up a small number of times. The junction departs from germline at one end; a sequencing error may be responsible. Here the CDR3 DNA reads TGTGCCTGTATGGGCAACCCGCCCCAGCAGTCCTTC. It codes for CACMGNPPQQSF. The chain uses TRBV30 and TRBJ2-7; D is unresolved. Germline assignment: CDR1 GTSNPN and CDR2 SVGIG (reference sequence). The CDR3 is 12 amino acids.

This clonotype was recorded at least ten times. V is TRBV6-1 and J is TRBJ1-3, with a tentative D call TRBD1 (5 bases). Trimming took off 8 bases at V and 0 bases at J, with 14 bases between the two ends. Germline V gives CDR1 MNHNS, CDR2 SASEGT. This CDR3 region has 15 residues. The CDR3: CASSPSQGSGNTIYF. Written as DNA, the CDR3 is TGTGCCAGCTCCCCCTCCCAGGGCTCTGGAAACACCATATATTTT.